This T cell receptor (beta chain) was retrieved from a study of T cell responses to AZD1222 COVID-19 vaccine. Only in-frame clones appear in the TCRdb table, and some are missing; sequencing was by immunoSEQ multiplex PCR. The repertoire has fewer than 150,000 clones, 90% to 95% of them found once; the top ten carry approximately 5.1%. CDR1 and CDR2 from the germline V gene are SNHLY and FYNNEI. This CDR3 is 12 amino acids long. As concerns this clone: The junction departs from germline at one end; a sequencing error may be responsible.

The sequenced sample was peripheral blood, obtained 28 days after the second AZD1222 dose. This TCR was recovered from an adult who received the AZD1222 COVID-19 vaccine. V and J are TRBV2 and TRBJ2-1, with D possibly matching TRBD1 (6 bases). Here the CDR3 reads CACWGLSNEQFF. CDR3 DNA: TGCGCCTGCTGGGGGCTGTCCAATGAGCAGTTCTTC.